A single sample is the source of the 16 T cell receptor beta chains below, sequenced in a study of identical twins. MiXCR, applied by TCRdb to the 5' RACE reads, yields one record per CDR3 protein. The table lists some 330,000 distinct CDR3 sequences, roughly 9% of them singletons, with around 8.6% in the top ten. The sample was naive T cells sorted from blood. These receptors were collected from a woman aged 50 to 60 in good health.

This clonotype has more than one count but fewer than ten. The gene calls are TRBV12-5 and TRBJ2-3; TRBD1 agrees at 8 bases. The CDR3 totals 15 residues. V gave up 1 base and J gave up 4 bases; unmatched junction bases: 4. Germline CDR1 is LGHNT and CDR2 is FRNRAP. CDR3: CASGLGDRSSDTQYF. The CDR3 DNA reads as TGTGCTAGTGGTTTGGGGGACAGGTCCTCAGATACGCAGTATTTT.

This clonotype was counted at least ten times. A read error may account for a junction end that differs from germline. V is TRBV2 and J is TRBJ2-1, with a possible D match to TRBD2 (7 bases). The germline V gene encodes CDR1 SNHLY and CDR2 FYNNEI. The CDR3 is made up of 9 amino acids. CDR3 in amino acids: CASSPRGAF. CDR3 nucleotides: TGTGCCAGCAGCCCTCGGGGGGCCTTC.

This clonotype was recorded a few times. This chain links TRBV14 with TRBJ2-1, with D tentatively TRBD1 or TRBD2 (5 bases each). Trimming stripped 4 bases from V and 5 bases from J, with 18 bases between. The CDR3 covers 16 residues. CDR1 is SGHDN, CDR2 FVKESK, per germline. CDR3 in DNA: TGTGCCAGCAGCCCGCGAACCAAGGGGAGAAACAATGAGCAGTTCTTC. Amino acids: CASSPRTKGRNNEQFF.

This clonotype appeared a few times. This chain connects TRBV5-1 to TRBJ1-4; D unclear. V gave up 0 bases and J gave up 4 bases, with 10 bases separating them. Germline CDR1 and CDR2: SGHRS and YFSETQ. CDR3 length: 15 residues. CDR3 DNA: TGCGCCAGCAGCTTGGCCGGAGGGAATAATGAAAAACTGTTTTTT. Protein: CASSLAGGNNEKLFF.

The chain combines TRBV7-2 with TRBJ2-5, with 8 bases that match TRBD2. The CDR3 spans 15 residues. CDR1 and CDR2 from the germline V gene are SGHTA and FQGNSA. V lost 1 base and J lost 5; bases outside the gene matches: 6. The CDR3 DNA follows: TGTGCCAGCAGCTTAGTGGGACTAGTCGTCGAGACCCAGTACTTC. Amino acids: CASSLVGLVVETQYF.

At least ten counts were recorded for this clonotype. This chain uses TRBV20-1 with TRBJ1-4, with no clear D. This CDR3 has 14 amino acids. V dropped 6 bases and J dropped 6 bases, with 17 bases sitting between them. The V gene's germline CDR1 is DFQATT and CDR2 SNEGSKA (reference sequence). Written as DNA, the CDR3 is TGCAGTGCGCCTCATCTTAGGGTCCATGAAAAACTGTTTTTT. This gives the protein CSAPHLRVHEKLFF.

This clonotype was observed a handful of times. The chain has TRBV24-1 and TRBJ1-3; D uncertain. The V end lost 3 bases, the J end lost 7 bases, and 9 bases lay between the germline ends. The CDR3 extends over 13 amino acids. From germline, CDR1 is KGHDR and CDR2 SFDVKD. CDR3 bases: TGTGCCACCAGTGATCCCTTCGCGAACACCATATATTTT. It translates to CATSDPFANTIYF.

This rearrangement joins TRBV27 to TRBJ2-3, with D perhaps TRBD1 (6 bases). The CDR3 consists of 16 residues. Germline V lookup: CDR1 MNHEY, CDR2 SMNVEV (reference sequence). V lost 6 bases to trimming and J lost 3 bases, with 19 bases between them. CDR3 nucleotides: TGTGCCAGCAGACACCTCGGACAGAAGGGAACAGATACGCAGTATTTT. It translates to CASRHLGQKGTDTQYF.

The chain carries TRBV4-1 and TRBJ2-5, with D perhaps being TRBD1 or TRBD2 (6 bases each). Germline V lookup: CDR1 MGHRA, CDR2 YSYEKL. Trimming shortened V by 2 bases and J by 0 bases, and 16 bases separated the two germline ends. The CDR3 sequence is 17 residues long. The CDR3 protein is CASSQSRGASDQETQYF. CDR3 sequence (DNA): TGCGCCAGCAGCCAATCAAGGGGGGCTAGCGACCAAGAGACCCAGTACTTC.

This clonotype was counted ten times or more. The chain uses TRBV6-4 and TRBJ2-3; either TRBD1 or TRBD2 may supply D (5 bases each). This CDR3 is 14 amino acids long. Trimming pared 4 bases from V and 6 bases from J, leaving 14 bases between. Germline V gene sequence: CDR1 MRHNA, CDR2 SNTAGT. The CDR3 region has the DNA TGTGCCAGCAGTGTCTTCAGAGGGGCGGATACGCAGTATTTT. Its protein product is CASSVFRGADTQYF.

The sample holds a few counts of this clonotype. The chain recombines TRBV3-1 with TRBJ2-1; D unresolved. The V and J ends lost 4 bases and 3 bases respectively, with 13 bases between them. CDR1 is LGHDT and CDR2 is YNNKEL in the germline V gene (reference sequence). The CDR3 has 15 residues. The CDR3 sequence is CASSRFAVRYNEQFF. CDR3 bases: TGTGCCAGCAGCCGTTTTGCGGTCCGCTACAATGAGCAGTTCTTC.

This clonotype was detected only a few times. The junction shows a germline mismatch at one end, possibly a read error. This chain connects TRBV6-5 to TRBJ1-1; possibly TRBD1 for D (6 bases). Germline CDR1 MNHEY, CDR2 SVGAGI. The CDR3 extends over 13 amino acids. The CDR3 DNA is TGTGCCAGCAGTTACACCGGACAGTTCGAAGTTTTCTTT. Protein sequence: CASSYTGQFEVFF.

The rearrangement links TRBV2 to TRBJ2-3; TRBD2 aligns across 8 bases. Unmatched junction bases numbered 7, after V lost 5 bases and J lost 3 bases. CDR1 SNHLY and CDR2 FYNNEI come from the germline V gene. The CDR3 sequence is 15 residues long. This CDR3 reads CASSRAGVETDTQYF. The CDR3, as DNA: TGTGCCAGCAGTCGAGCGGGAGTCGAGACAGATACGCAGTATTTT.

This clonotype was picked up a small number of times. The chain joins TRBV25-1 to TRBJ2-5, with a weak D call TRBD1 (5 bases). V lost 7 bases, J lost 2 bases, and 8 bases lay in between. CDR1 and CDR2 from the germline V gene are MGHDK and SYGVNS. The CDR3 runs 12 residues. CDR3 loop: CASTDKQETQYF. The CDR3 nucleotides read TGTGCCAGCACGGACAAACAAGAGACCCAGTACTTC.

The chain combines TRBV5-1 with TRBJ2-7; TRBD1 matches 9 bases. This CDR3 is built from 14 residues. Germline V gene lookup returns CDR1 SGHRS and CDR2 YFSETQ. After removal of 2 bases from V and 2 bases from J, the junction contained 2 bases not matched to a gene. This chain's CDR3 is CASSLQGAAYEQYF. For the CDR3, the DNA is TGCGCCAGCAGCTTACAGGGGGCGGCCTACGAGCAGTACTTC.

This chain uses TRBV5-6 with TRBJ2-3; D ambiguous. The V gene's germline CDR1 is SGHDT and CDR2 YYEEEE. Trimming left V 1 base short and J 8 bases short, with 5 bases between. The CDR3 extends over 11 amino acids. In DNA, the CDR3 is TGTGCCAGCAGCTTGCGGGCTACGCAGTATTTT. This gives the protein CASSLRATQYF.